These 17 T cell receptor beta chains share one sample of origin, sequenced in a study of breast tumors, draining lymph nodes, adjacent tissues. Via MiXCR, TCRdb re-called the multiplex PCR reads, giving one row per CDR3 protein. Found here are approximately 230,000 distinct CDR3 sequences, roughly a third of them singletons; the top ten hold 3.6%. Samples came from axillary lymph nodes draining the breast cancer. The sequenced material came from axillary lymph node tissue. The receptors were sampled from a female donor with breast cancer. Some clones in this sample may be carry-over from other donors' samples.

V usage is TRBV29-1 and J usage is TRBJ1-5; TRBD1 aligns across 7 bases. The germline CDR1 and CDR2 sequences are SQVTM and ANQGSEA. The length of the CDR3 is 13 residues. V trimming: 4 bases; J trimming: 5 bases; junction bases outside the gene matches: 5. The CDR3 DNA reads TGCAGCGTTGCCCGGACAGGCGATCAGCCCCAGCATTTT. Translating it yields CSVARTGDQPQHF.

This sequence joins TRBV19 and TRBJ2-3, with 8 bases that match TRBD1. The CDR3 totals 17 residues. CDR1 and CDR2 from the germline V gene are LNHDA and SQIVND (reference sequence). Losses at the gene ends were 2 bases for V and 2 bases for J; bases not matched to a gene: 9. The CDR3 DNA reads TGTGCCAGTAGTATACCCCTCCGGGACAGGCACACAGATACGCAGTATTTT. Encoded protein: CASSIPLRDRHTDTQYF.

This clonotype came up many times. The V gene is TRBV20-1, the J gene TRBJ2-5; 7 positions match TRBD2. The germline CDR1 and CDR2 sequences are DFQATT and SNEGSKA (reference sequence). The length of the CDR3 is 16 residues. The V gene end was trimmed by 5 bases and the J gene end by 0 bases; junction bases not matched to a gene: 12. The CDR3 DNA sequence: TGCAGTGCTGGATACCTAACTAGCGCGTACCAAGAGACCCAGTACTTC. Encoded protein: CSAGYLTSAYQETQYF.

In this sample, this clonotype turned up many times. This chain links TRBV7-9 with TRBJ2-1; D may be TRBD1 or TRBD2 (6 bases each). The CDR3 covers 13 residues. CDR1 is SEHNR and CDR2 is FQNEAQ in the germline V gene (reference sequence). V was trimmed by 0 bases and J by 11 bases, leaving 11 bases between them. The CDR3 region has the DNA TGTGCCAGCAGCTTAGCCCGGGGGCGGCAGCAGTTCTTC. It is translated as CASSLARGRQQFF.

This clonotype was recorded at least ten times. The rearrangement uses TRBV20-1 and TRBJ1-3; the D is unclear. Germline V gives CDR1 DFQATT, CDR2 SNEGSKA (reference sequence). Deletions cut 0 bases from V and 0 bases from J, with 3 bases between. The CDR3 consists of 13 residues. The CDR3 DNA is TGCAGTGCTAGAGACAGCTCTGGAAACACCATATATTTT. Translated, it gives CSARDSSGNTIYF.

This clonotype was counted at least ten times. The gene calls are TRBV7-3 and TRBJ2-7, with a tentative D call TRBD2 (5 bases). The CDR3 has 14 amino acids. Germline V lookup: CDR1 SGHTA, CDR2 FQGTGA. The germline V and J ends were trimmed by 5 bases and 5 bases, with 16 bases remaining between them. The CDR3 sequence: CASSPLGPRDEQYF. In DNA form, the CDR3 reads TGTGCCAGCAGCCCCCTGGGCCCGCGGGACGAGCAGTACTTC.

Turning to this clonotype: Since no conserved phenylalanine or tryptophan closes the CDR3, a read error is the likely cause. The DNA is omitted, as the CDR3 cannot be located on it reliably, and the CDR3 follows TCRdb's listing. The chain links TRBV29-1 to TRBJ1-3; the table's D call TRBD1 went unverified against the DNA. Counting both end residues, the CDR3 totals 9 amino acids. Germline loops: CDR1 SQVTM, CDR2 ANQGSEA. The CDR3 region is CSVVQGGRY.

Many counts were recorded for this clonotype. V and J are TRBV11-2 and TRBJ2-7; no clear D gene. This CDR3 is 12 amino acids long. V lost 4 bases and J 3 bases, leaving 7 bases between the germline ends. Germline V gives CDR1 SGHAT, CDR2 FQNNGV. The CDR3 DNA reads TGTGCCAGCAGCTCAATGGGCTACGAGCAGTACTTC. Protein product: CASSSMGYEQYF.

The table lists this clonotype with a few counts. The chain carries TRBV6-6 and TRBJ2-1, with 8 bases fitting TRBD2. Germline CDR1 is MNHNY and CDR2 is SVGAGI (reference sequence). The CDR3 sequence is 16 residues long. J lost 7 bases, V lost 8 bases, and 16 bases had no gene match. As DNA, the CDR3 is TGTGCCAGCGCACCGTCCTCAGCGGGAGTTAAGAATGAGCAGTTCTTC. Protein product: CASAPSSAGVKNEQFF.

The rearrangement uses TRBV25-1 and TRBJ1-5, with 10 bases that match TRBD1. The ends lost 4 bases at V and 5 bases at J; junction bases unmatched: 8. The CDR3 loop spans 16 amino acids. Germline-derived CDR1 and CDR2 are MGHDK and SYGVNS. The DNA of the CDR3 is TGTGCCAGCAGTGTTTTGACAGGGGGCCGGGATCAGCCCCAGCATTTT. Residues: CASSVLTGGRDQPQHF.

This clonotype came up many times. The DNA for the CDR3 is TGTGCCAGCAGTGACCGCAATGAGCAGTTCTTC. This sequence encodes CASSDRNEQFF. This chain uses TRBV6-6 with TRBJ2-1; no clear D. This CDR3 comprises 11 residues. Germline V CDR1 and CDR2: MNHNY, SVGAGI (reference sequence). Trimming left V 5 bases short and J 6 bases short, with 5 bases between.

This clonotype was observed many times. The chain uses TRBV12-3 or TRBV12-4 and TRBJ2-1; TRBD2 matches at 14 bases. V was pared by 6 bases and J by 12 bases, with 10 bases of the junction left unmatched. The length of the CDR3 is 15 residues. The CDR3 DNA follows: TGTGCCAGCAGCCCTGGGACTAGCGGGAGTTTAGGGCAGTTCTTC. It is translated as CASSPGTSGSLGQFF.

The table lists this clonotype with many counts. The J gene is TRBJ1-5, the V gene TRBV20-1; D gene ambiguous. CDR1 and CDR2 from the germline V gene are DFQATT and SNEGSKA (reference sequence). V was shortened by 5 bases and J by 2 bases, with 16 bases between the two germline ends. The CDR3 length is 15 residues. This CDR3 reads CSAQVGVGGNQPQHF. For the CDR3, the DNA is TGCAGTGCTCAGGTTGGTGTTGGGGGCAATCAGCCCCAGCATTTT.

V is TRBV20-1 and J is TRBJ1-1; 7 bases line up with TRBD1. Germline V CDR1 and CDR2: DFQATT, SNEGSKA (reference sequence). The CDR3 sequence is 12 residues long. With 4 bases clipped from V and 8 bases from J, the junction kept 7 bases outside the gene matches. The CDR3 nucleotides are TGCAGTGCTACGAGAGACAGGGTAGAAGCTTTCTTT. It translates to CSATRDRVEAFF.

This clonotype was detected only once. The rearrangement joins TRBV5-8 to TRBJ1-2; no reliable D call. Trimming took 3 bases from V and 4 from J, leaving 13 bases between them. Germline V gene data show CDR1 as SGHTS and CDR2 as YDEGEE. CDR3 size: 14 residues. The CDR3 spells CASSSAQASYGYTF. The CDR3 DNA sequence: TGTGCCAGCAGCTCGGCGCAGGCGAGCTATGGCTACACCTTC.

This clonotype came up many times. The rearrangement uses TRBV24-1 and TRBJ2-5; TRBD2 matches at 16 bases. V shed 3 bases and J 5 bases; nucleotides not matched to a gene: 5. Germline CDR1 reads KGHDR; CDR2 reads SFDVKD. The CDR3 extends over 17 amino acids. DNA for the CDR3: TGTGCCACCAGTGATCCAGGGACTAGCGGGGGGGCGGAGACCCAGTACTTC. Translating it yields CATSDPGTSGGAETQYF.

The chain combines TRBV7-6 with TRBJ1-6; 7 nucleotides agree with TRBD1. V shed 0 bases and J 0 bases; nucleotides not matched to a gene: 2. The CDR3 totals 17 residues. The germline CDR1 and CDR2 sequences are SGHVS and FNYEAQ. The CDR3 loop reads CASSLAGQSSYNSPLHF. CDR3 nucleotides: TGTGCCAGCAGCTTAGCGGGACAGAGCTCCTATAATTCACCCCTCCACTTT.